The clone carrying this T cell receptor (beta chain) has ten or more counts. The sample originates from a study of human T cells and chemical hapten exposure. About the study: The sensitizer, 2% DPC, was used on about 2 cm by about 2 cm of upper inner arm skin.

TCRdb independently ran MiXCR on the RACE reads; one entry per CDR3 protein. The table has some 71,000 distinct CDR3 sequences, about 9.4% seen once. Time point: patch test 2, 6 weeks after DPC sensitization. Treatment reported: therapeutic diphenylcyclopropenone sensitization with weekly scalp DPC. The starting material, unfractionated whole blood, was used for total RNA extraction. CDR1 is DFQATT and CDR2 is SNEGSKA in the germline V gene (reference sequence). The CDR3 contains 13 residues. This chain connects TRBV20-1 to TRBJ2-3; TRBD2 matches 9 bases. The sample was whole blood, taken in connection with sensitization to the hapten diphenylcyclopropenone (DPC). The source of this sequence is a woman in her 50s with alopecia areata. Some clones in this sample may be carry-over from other donors' samples. The CDR3 region is CGSGGRAFDTQYF. CDR3 sequence (DNA): TGCGGCTCCGGCGGGAGGGCCTTCGATACGCAGTATTTT.